This passage covers 26 T cell receptor beta chains from one sample sequenced in a study of post-analysis software for immune sequencing data. Their antigens remain unidentified. Unique molecular identifiers had been added to the TCR beta cDNA libraries. TCRdb re-analysed the PCR reads in MiXCR, keeping a single row per CDR3 protein. The sample records approximately 690,000 distinct CDR3 sequences, 55% to 60% being singletons. Study findings and constraints: Included in a set of roughly five TRBV segments more frequent in patients than controls were TRBV5-6, TRBV5-1 and TRBV20-1.

Input material: blood. The receptors shown here come from a girl aged 2 to 10 with multiple sclerosis.

This clonotype is a singleton in its sample. J is TRBJ1-1 and V is TRBV11-2; 9 bases are shared with TRBD1. Germline trimming cut 5 bases from V and 10 bases from J; bases unmatched to any gene: 8. The length of the CDR3 is 13 residues. Germline V lookup: CDR1 SGHAT, CDR2 FQNNGV. This CDR3 is CASSPGTGKGAFF. Here the CDR3 DNA reads TGTGCCAGCAGCCCCGGGACAGGGAAAGGAGCTTTCTTT.

This sequence joins TRBV7-9 and TRBJ2-5; possibly TRBD1 or TRBD2 for D (6 bases each). The V gene lost 2 bases and the J gene lost 5 bases, with 12 bases spanning the gap. The germline V gene encodes CDR1 SEHNR and CDR2 FQNEAQ (reference sequence). This CDR3 has 14 residues. CDR3 region: CASSLPGGMETQYF. CDR3 bases: TGTGCCAGCAGCTTACCCGGGGGCATGGAGACCCAGTACTTC. The whole variable domain, filled in from reference TRBV7-9 and TRBJ2-5, reads DTGVSQNPRHKITKRGQNVTFRCDPISEHNRLYWYRQTLGQGPEFLTYFQNEAQLEKSRLLSDRFSAERPKGSFSTLEIQRTEQGDSAMYLCASSLPGGMETQYFGPGTRLLVL.

The chain couples TRBV9 to TRBJ2-1, with D possibly being TRBD2 (5 bases). CDR3 size: 15 residues. Looked up from germline, CDR1 is SGDLS and CDR2 is YYNGEE. Between the trimmed V and J ends, which lost 2 bases and 2 bases, there was a span of 11 bases. The CDR3 DNA sequence: TGTGCCAGCAGCGTCCGGGGTTATGCCTACAATGAGCAGTTCTTC. Protein sequence: CASSVRGYAYNEQFF.

The chain joins TRBV5-6 to TRBJ2-3; D may be TRBD1 (8 bases). This CDR3 contains 16 residues. V gave up 0 bases and J gave up 4 bases, with 15 bases separating them. Looked up from germline, CDR1 is SGHDT and CDR2 is YYEEEE. CDR3 bases: TGTGCCAGCAGCTTGGTCCGGACAGGGAGGGCAGATACGCAGTATTTT. Translated: CASSLVRTGRADTQYF.

This clonotype has just a few counts. CDR3: CASSLTGISPLHF. Here the CDR3 DNA reads TGTGCCAGCAGTCTCACAGGGATTTCACCCCTCCACTTT. J is TRBJ1-6 and V is TRBV12-3 or TRBV12-4; tentative D call: TRBD1 (6 bases). V lost 5 bases, J lost 9 bases, and 11 bases lay in between. The length of the CDR3 is 13 residues.

CDR3 DNA: TGTGCCAGCAGCTTGGTTCTCTCCGGCGCAGGGGGGGTCATTAGCGGCTACACCTTC. Amino acids: CASSLVLSGAGGVISGYTF. The rearrangement joins TRBV5-5 to TRBJ1-2; 7 bases match TRBD1. The CDR3 length is 19 residues. J gave up 8 bases and V 0 bases, and 22 bases lay outside the gene matches. Germline-derived CDR1 and CDR2 are SGHKS and YYEKEE (reference sequence).

The chain recombines TRBV29-1 with TRBJ1-2, with 8 bases identical to TRBD1. The CDR3 is 13 amino acids. In germline, CDR1 is SQVTM, CDR2 ANQGSEA. The trim removed 7 bases at V and 5 bases at J, leaving 9 bases unmatched. The CDR3, as DNA: TGCAGCGCCGAGGGCGGACAGGGATATGGCTACACCTTC. Translation gives CSAEGGQGYGYTF.

A few counts support this clonotype. V and J are TRBV12-3 or TRBV12-4 and TRBJ2-5; unclear D gene. V was clipped by 5 bases and J by 5 bases, with 9 bases between them. The CDR3 length is 12 residues. CDR3 nucleotides: TGTGCCAGCAGTACTGAGCCGGAGACCCAGTACTTC. It translates to CASSTEPETQYF.

V is TRBV27 and J is TRBJ2-7; either TRBD1 or TRBD2 may supply D (6 bases each). This CDR3 contains 14 residues. CDR1 MNHEY and CDR2 SMNVEV come from the germline V gene (reference sequence). Trimming stripped 1 base from V and 5 bases from J, with 12 bases between. The CDR3 reads CASSLLGGLDEQYF. The CDR3 bases are TGTGCCAGCAGTTTATTAGGGGGGCTCGACGAGCAGTACTTC.

A remark on this clonotype: A clone one base away is much larger, so this may be a read error. V and J are TRBV3-1 and TRBJ2-7; perhaps D is TRBD1 or TRBD2 (6 bases each). Germline V gene lookup returns CDR1 LGHDT and CDR2 YNNKEL (reference sequence). Trimming removed 1 base at V and 0 bases at J, with 7 bases between. The CDR3 consists of 14 residues. Here the CDR3 reads CASSQGGASYEQYF. The CDR3 DNA reads TGTGCCAGCAGCCAAGGGGGGGCCTCCTACGAGCAGTACTTC.

This clonotype has a single count. The V call is TRBV3-1, the J call TRBJ2-7; 10 bases agree with TRBD2. Per germline, CDR1 LGHDT and CDR2 YNNKEL (reference sequence). The length of the CDR3 is 15 residues. Losses at the gene ends were 4 bases for V and 4 bases for J; bases not matched to a gene: 7. In DNA form, the CDR3 reads TGTGCCAGCAGCCCCCTTTCTAGCGGGAGATACGAGCAGTACTTC. It specifies CASSPLSSGRYEQYF.

The chain links TRBV20-1 to TRBJ2-5, with 9 bases identical to TRBD1. TRBJ2-7 explains the end of the DNA better; the J call may be wrong. Germline lookup yields CDR1 DFQATT and CDR2 SNEGSKA (reference sequence). The CDR3 spans 14 residues. For the CDR3, the DNA is TGCAGTGCTAGTAAGACAGGGGGCTCCTACGAGCAGTACTTC. Translated, it gives CSASKTGGSYEQYF.

This clonotype was detected once. This sequence joins TRBV20-1 and TRBJ2-1; TRBD2 matches at 8 bases. Trimming cost V 6 bases and J 7 bases; bases outside gene matches: 20. CDR1 is DFQATT, CDR2 SNEGSKA, per germline (reference sequence). The CDR3 loop spans 17 amino acids. The CDR3 spells CSAQRRSGGHGGNEQFF. Here the CDR3 DNA reads TGCAGTGCCCAACGAAGGAGCGGGGGCCACGGTGGGAATGAGCAGTTCTTC.

The chain links TRBV11-2 to TRBJ1-2; D not resolved. Germline V gives CDR1 SGHAT, CDR2 FQNNGV. V was trimmed by 4 bases and J by 7 bases, leaving 13 bases between them. The CDR3 totals 13 residues. In nucleotides, the CDR3 is TGTGCCAGCAGCTCAGATCCGAAAAGTGGCTACACCTTC. Residues: CASSSDPKSGYTF.

This chain connects TRBV20-1 to TRBJ2-5; 8 bases map to TRBD1. Trimming removed 2 bases from V and 5 bases from J; junction bases left unmatched: 10. The CDR3 consists of 15 residues. Germline CDR1 reads DFQATT; CDR2 reads SNEGSKA (reference sequence). CDR3 sequence: CSARPHGQGVETQYF. CDR3 nucleotides: TGCAGTGCTAGACCCCATGGACAGGGTGTCGAGACCCAGTACTTC.

V usage is TRBV12-3 or TRBV12-4 and J usage is TRBJ2-3; 9 positions agree with TRBD2. This CDR3 comprises 15 residues. J was trimmed by 4 bases and V by 6 bases; bases with no gene match: 8. The CDR3 DNA is TGTGCCAGCAGCACCAGCGGGAGGAGGGCAGATACGCAGTATTTT. Its protein is CASSTSGRRADTQYF.

The chain combines TRBV10-1 with TRBJ1-1; D is uncertain. The CDR3 contains 13 residues. The ends were cut back, 4 bases at V and 5 bases at J, with 11 bases in the middle. CDR1 is WNHNN, CDR2 SYGVQD, per germline (reference sequence). The CDR3 protein is CASSVPGKTEAFF. CDR3 bases: TGCGCCAGCAGTGTCCCGGGAAAGACTGAAGCTTTCTTT.

The V call is TRBV12-3 or TRBV12-4, the J call TRBJ2-1, with 7 bases that match TRBD1. The CDR3 is 14 amino acids. The J segment lost 4 bases and the V segment lost 3 bases, leaving 3 bases of the junction unmatched. CDR3 coding DNA: TGTGCCAGCAGTTTCTGGGACAGTTACAATGAGCAGTTCTTC. This gives the protein CASSFWDSYNEQFF.

The chain is built from TRBV10-3 and TRBJ1-1; D unresolved. V was pared by 7 bases and J by 3 bases, with 15 bases between. This CDR3 region has 14 residues. Germline assignment: CDR1 ENHRY and CDR2 SYGVKD. The chain's CDR3 is CAIKGTAMDTEAFF. In DNA, the CDR3 is TGTGCCATCAAGGGCACGGCTATGGACACTGAAGCTTTCTTT.

Written as DNA, the CDR3 is TGCGCCAGCAGCAGCTTTCTCACGGTCAATGAGCAGTTCTTC. Its protein product is CASSSFLTVNEQFF. V gene TRBV5-1 combines with J gene TRBJ2-1; D gene unclear. The V gene's germline CDR1 is SGHRS and CDR2 YFSETQ. The CDR3 is 14 amino acids. V lost 4 bases and J lost 6, with 14 bases in between.

The chain recombines TRBV7-8 with TRBJ2-1; 10 bases line up with TRBD1. Looked up from germline, CDR1 is SGHVS and CDR2 is FQNEAQ. The CDR3 sequence is 17 residues long. Trimming at V came to 4 bases and at J to 6 bases, leaving 12 bases not matched to a gene. The CDR3 spells CASSWGDRGVRFNEQFF. Written as DNA, the CDR3 is TGTGCCAGCAGCTGGGGGGACAGGGGAGTCAGGTTCAATGAGCAGTTCTTC.

The rearrangement joins TRBV5-1 to TRBJ2-5, with D tentatively TRBD1 (5 bases). The germline gives CDR1 SGHRS, CDR2 YFSETQ. The ends were cut back, 1 base at V and 4 bases at J, with 11 bases in the middle. CDR3 length: 14 amino acids. The CDR3 DNA reads as TGCGCCAGCAGCTTGATGCAGGGTCCAGAGACCCAGTACTTC. Protein: CASSLMQGPETQYF.

CDR3 nucleotide sequence: TGCGCCAGCAGCTTGTTAGCGGGAGCCCTAAGCTCCTACAATGAGCAGTTCTTC. This translates into CASSLLAGALSSYNEQFF. This chain joins TRBV5-1 and TRBJ2-1, with 9 bases fitting TRBD2. This CDR3 is built from 18 residues. Germline CDR1 and CDR2: SGHRS and YFSETQ. Unmatched junction bases numbered 8, after V lost 1 base and J lost 0 bases.

V is TRBV20-1 and J is TRBJ2-7; D perhaps matches TRBD1 (6 bases). The CDR3 runs to 15 residues. V lost 5 bases and J lost 2, with 19 bases in between. CDR1 and CDR2 from the germline V gene are DFQATT and SNEGSKA (reference sequence). CDR3 residues: CSAGPGQGGTYEQYF. CDR3 nucleotides: TGCAGTGCTGGGCCGGGACAAGGGGGAACCTACGAGCAGTACTTC.

The chain carries TRBV29-1 and TRBJ2-1, with no clear D. The CDR3 length is 10 residues. The germline gives CDR1 SQVTM, CDR2 ANQGSEA. V lost 7 bases to trimming and J lost 8 bases, with 9 bases between them. For the CDR3, the DNA is TGCAGCGGACGTAGGGATGAGCAGTTCTTC. It codes for CSGRRDEQFF.

The V call is TRBV20-1, the J call TRBJ1-2; D ambiguous. From germline, CDR1 is DFQATT and CDR2 SNEGSKA (reference sequence). Trimming removed 6 bases from V and 8 bases from J, with 19 bases in between. The CDR3 is 13 amino acids. CDR3 DNA sequence: TGCAGTGCCATATATCCCCCCTCGCAAGGCTACACCTTC. Translation gives CSAIYPPSQGYTF.